This TCR beta chain appears in the sequencing data of a study of blood T cell repertoires in COVID-19. Repertoires were generated with immunoSEQ multiplex PCR, while TCRdb's copy carries only in-frame clones and drops some. This sample has roughly 220,000 clones, with roughly 79% found just once. Germline V CDR1 and CDR2: SGHDN, FVKESK. The CDR3 has 14 amino acids. Between the trimmed V and J ends, which lost 0 bases and 7 bases, there was a span of 13 bases. Specimen: peripheral blood. The clonotype comes from a woman aged 80 or over with COVID-19, enrolled during active disease. This chain uses TRBV14 with TRBJ2-7; D might be TRBD2 (6 bases). CDR3 in amino acids: CASSQDRTRGEQYF. In DNA, the CDR3 is TGTGCCAGCAGCCAAGATCGGACCCGGGGGGAGCAGTACTTC.